These 12 T cell receptor beta chains share one sample of origin, sequenced in a study of spatial heterogeneity in lung cancer. This sample's time point: sample taken at primary tumor resection. Via MiXCR, TCRdb re-called the 5' RACE reads, giving one row per CDR3 protein. The sample records about 5,700 distinct CDR3 sequences, more than 4% being singletons. Sample: normal lung tissue next to the tumor, taken at surgery. These receptors originate from a female donor with early-stage non-small cell lung cancer.

This clonotype has at least ten counts. The chain has TRBV7-9 and TRBJ2-3; TRBD2 matches 10 bases. The germline V gene encodes CDR1 SEHNR and CDR2 FQNEAQ (reference sequence). Trimming at V came to 0 bases and at J to 1 base, leaving 4 bases not matched to a gene. The CDR3 is 17 amino acids. The CDR3 spells CASSLAPSGSGTDTQYF. DNA of the CDR3: TGTGCCAGCAGCTTAGCCCCTAGCGGGAGTGGCACAGATACGCAGTATTTT.

This clonotype was recorded at least ten times. The genes are TRBV5-5 and TRBJ2-7; 9 nucleotides agree with TRBD2. This CDR3 spans 15 amino acids. J was trimmed by 4 bases and V by 4 bases; bases with no gene match: 9. From germline, CDR1 is SGHKS and CDR2 YYEKEE (reference sequence). The CDR3 coding sequence is TGTGCCAGCAGCCAGGATAGCGGGAGTTTTTACGAGCAGTACTTC. It encodes CASSQDSGSFYEQYF.

This clonotype is deemed medium-sized. This chain joins TRBV12-3 or TRBV12-4 and TRBJ1-3, with a tentative D call TRBD1 (6 bases). V lost 6 bases and J 1 base, leaving 10 bases between the germline ends. The CDR3 runs 14 residues. CDR3 nucleotides: TGTGCCAGCAGGCTACAGGGATCTGGAAACACCATATATTTT. Translated: CASRLQGSGNTIYF.

This clonotype has a count of ten or more. The rearrangement links TRBV7-9 to TRBJ2-7; possibly TRBD2 for D (6 bases). The CDR3 totals 14 residues. V lost 3 bases, J lost 1 base, and 10 bases lay in between. Per the germline V gene, CDR1 is SEHNR and CDR2 is FQNEAQ (reference sequence). The CDR3 spells CASSFSLASYEQYF. The CDR3 DNA reads TGTGCCAGCAGCTTTTCTCTAGCGTCCTACGAGCAGTACTTC.

J is TRBJ2-5 and V is TRBV20-1; D is perhaps TRBD2 (5 bases). The CDR3 runs 13 residues. V was cut by 2 bases and J by 5 bases, with 12 bases left in between. Germline CDR1 is DFQATT and CDR2 is SNEGSKA (reference sequence). This chain's CDR3 is CSARPGSGETQYF. DNA of the CDR3: TGCAGTGCTAGACCCGGGTCGGGGGAGACCCAGTACTTC.

This clonotype came up many times. The chain joins TRBV28 to TRBJ2-6; no clear D. The CDR3 has 14 amino acids. V was shortened by 6 bases and J by 2 bases, with 8 bases between the two germline ends. Germline values: CDR1 MDHEN, CDR2 SYDVKM. Here the CDR3 DNA reads TGTGCCAGCAGCCTACTTCCTGGGGCCAACGTCCTGACTTTC. Its protein product is CASSLLPGANVLTF. Together with reference TRBV28 and TRBJ2-6, the CDR3 gives the full variable domain: DVKVTQSSRYLVKRTGEKVFLECVQDMDHENMFWYRQDPGLGLRLIYFSYDVKMKEKGDIPEGYSVSREKKERFSLILESASTNQTSMYLCASSLLPGANVLTFGAGSRLTVL.

This clonotype has a count of ten or more. The V gene is TRBV12-3 or TRBV12-4, the J gene TRBJ2-7; D possibly matches TRBD1 or TRBD2 (5 bases each). This CDR3 has 14 amino acids. V dropped 8 bases and J dropped 3 bases, with 17 bases sitting between them. This chain's CDR3 is CASGDPGLNYEQYF. The CDR3 DNA reads TGTGCCAGCGGTGACCCGGGGCTTAACTACGAGCAGTACTTC.

This clonotype is categorized as medium-sized (0.01 to 0.1%). V is TRBV28 and J is TRBJ2-5; TRBD1 matches 7 bases. V shed 10 bases, J shed 2 bases, and the junction held 7 bases outside the gene matches. The CDR3 runs 13 residues. CDR1 and CDR2 from the germline V gene are MDHEN and SYDVKM. The CDR3 here is CATGRGPQETQYF. DNA of the CDR3: TGTGCCACCGGAAGGGGGCCTCAAGAGACCCAGTACTTC. Using reference TRBV28 and TRBJ2-5 for the parts outside the CDR3, the full variable domain is DVKVTQSSRYLVKRTGEKVFLECVQDMDHENMFWYRQDPGLGLRLIYFSYDVKMKEKGDIPEGYSVSREKKERFSLILESASTNQTSMYLCATGRGPQETQYFGPGTRLLVL.

This clonotype turned up a few times. This may arise from a read error, as a much more abundant clone is one base away. This sequence joins TRBV20-1 and TRBJ1-2; 7 bases fit TRBD1. The length of the CDR3 is 12 residues. Germline values: CDR1 DFQATT, CDR2 SNEGSKA (reference sequence). For the CDR3, the DNA is TGCAGTGCTAGAGACAGGGGGTATGGCTACAACTTC. Protein sequence: CSARDRGYGYNF.

This clonotype counts as medium-sized. The V gene is TRBV6-5, the J gene TRBJ2-7; D is unresolved. Deletions cut 2 bases from V and 6 bases from J, with 11 bases between. The germline V gene has CDR1 MNHEY and CDR2 SVGAGI. The CDR3 extends over 13 amino acids. This CDR3 is CASSYPRRGEQYF. CDR3 nucleotides: TGTGCCAGCAGTTACCCACGAAGAGGCGAGCAGTACTTC.

This clonotype was seen ten or more times. This sequence joins TRBV7-2 and TRBJ2-7; 13 bases agree with TRBD2. The V and J ends lost 5 bases and 3 bases, in that order; junction bases with no gene match: 7. Germline V gives CDR1 SGHTA, CDR2 FQGNSA. The CDR3 covers 16 residues. CDR3 residues: CASSKRTSGSFYEQYF. CDR3 in DNA: TGTGCCAGCAGCAAACGGACTAGCGGGAGCTTCTACGAGCAGTACTTC.

This clonotype is judged medium-sized. CDR3 loop: CASSFGGSSSYEQYF. CDR3 bases: TGTGCCAGCAGTTTTGGCGGGTCTAGCTCCTACGAGCAGTACTTC. The rearrangement uses TRBV27 and TRBJ2-7, with D possibly TRBD2 on 5 matching bases. Looked up from germline, CDR1 is MNHEY and CDR2 is SMNVEV (reference sequence). There are 15 residues in the CDR3. V lost 3 bases and J lost 0, with 12 bases in between.